These T cell receptor beta chains were read from a single sample in a study of regulatory T cells in long-lasting Graves disease. TCRdb redid the calling of the multiplex PCR reads with MiXCR, one entry per CDR3 protein. The sample has 530,000 or so distinct CDR3 sequences, about 14% seen once. A further study also used this sample, focusing on T cells in Graves' hyperthyroidism and ophthalmopathy.

Source: peripheral blood mononuclear cells (PBMCs), taken at new diagnosis, from a patient treated with antithyroid drugs. The receptors shown here come from a man aged 30-40 years with Graves disease. The CDR3 runs from the conserved cysteine through the conserved F or W. D genes are given only for firm matches. The listing skips clone size in some rows; elsewhere it reads once, few, many or a size class.

J,V,D,length,size,DNA,CDR3
TRBJ2-7,TRBV9,-,13,many,TGTGCCAGCAGCTCAGAAATCTCCTACGAGCAGTACTTC,CASSSEISYEQYF
TRBJ1-5,TRBV18,-,13,many,TGTGCCAGCAGCCCAGGGAGCAATCAGCCCCAGCATTTT,CASSPGSNQPQHF
TRBJ2-7,TRBV10-3,TRBD1,14,many,TGTGCCATCAGGGGGGACAGGGGGCCCAACGAGCAGTACTTC,CAIRGDRGPNEQYF
TRBJ1-1,TRBV12-3/TRBV12-4,-,15,many,TGTGCCAGCACCTCCCGGACTTCGGACGGACCTGAAGCTTTCTTT,CASTSRTSDGPEAFF
TRBJ2-3,TRBV11-2,TRBD2,18,many,TGTGCCAGCAGCTTTACGTCCCTGACTAGCGGGGGGTCAGATACGCAGTATTTT,CASSFTSLTSGGSDTQYF
TRBJ1-3,TRBV2,TRBD1,18,many,TGTGCCAGCAGTGAGGGGGGACAGGGGCAGAGCTCTGGAAACACCATATATTTT,CASSEGGQGQSSGNTIYF
TRBJ1-1,TRBV12-3/TRBV12-4,-,16,many,TGTGCCAGCAGTTTGATGAGTGACAGGTTGAGCCCTGAAGCTTTCTTT,CASSLMSDRLSPEAFF
TRBJ1-1,TRBV11-2,-,13,many,TGTGCCAGCAGCTTAGACGGGAGCACTGAAGCTTTCTTT,CASSLDGSTEAFF
TRBJ2-1,TRBV6-1,-,15,-,TGTGCCAGCCTGGCCCGGGACTCCTCCTACAATGAGCAGTTCTTC,CASLARDSSYNEQFF
TRBJ1-1,TRBV29-1,-,13,many,TGCAGCGTAACCGGGCCTGAGAACACTGAAGCTTTCTTT,CSVTGPENTEAFF
TRBJ1-1,TRBV6-1,-,13,many,TGTGCCAGCAGGCGGGAGGTGAACACTGAAGCTTTCTTT,CASRREVNTEAFF
TRBJ2-3,TRBV24-1,TRBD1,16,-,TGTGCCACCAGTGACCCCCGACAGGGCCCCACAGATACGCAGTATTTT,CATSDPRQGPTDTQYF
TRBJ2-1,TRBV2,-,14,many,TGTGCCAGCTCTGAGGAGCGGGCCGGGTTCAGGCAGTTCTTC,CASSEERAGFRQFF
TRBJ2-3,TRBV18,TRBD2,14,few,TGTGCCAGCTCACCAAGCGCGGGAGTAGATACGCAGTATTTT,CASSPSAGVDTQYF
TRBJ2-7,TRBV7-9,TRBD1,18,many,TGTGCCAGCAGCCAAGTGGGGGACAGTCAGAGGGAATACGACGAGCAGTACTTC,CASSQVGDSQREYDEQYF
TRBJ1-2,TRBV15,-,13,few,TGTGCCACCAGCAGAGATAGGAGCTATGGCTACACCTTC,CATSRDRSYGYTF
TRBJ2-1,TRBV10-1,-,14,few,TGCGCCAGCAGTATTGCCCTGACTCTCAATGAGCAGTTCTTC,CASSIALTLNEQFF
TRBJ1-2,TRBV9,TRBD1,14,few,TGTGCCAGCAGCGTACGACAGGGGGGCTATGGCTACACCTTC,CASSVRQGGYGYTF
TRBJ2-1,TRBV7-9,-,15,many,TGTGCCAGCAGCTTAGTACCACAGGTCAGCCCTGAGCAGTTCTTC,CASSLVPQVSPEQFF
TRBJ2-1,TRBV9,-,16,-,TGTGCCAGCAGCGTATGGGGTGACTTTGGGGGGAATGAGCAGTTCTTC,CASSVWGDFGGNEQFF
TRBJ1-5,TRBV28,-,16,-,TGTGCCAGCAACTTCGGAGGGGACGGGTCCAATCAGCCCCAGCATTTT,CASNFGGDGSNQPQHF
TRBJ2-1,TRBV12-3/TRBV12-4,TRBD1,15,-,TGTGCCAGCAACCCTGGGGGGACAGGGGGCGATGAGCAGTTCTTC,CASNPGGTGGDEQFF
TRBJ2-7,TRBV27,-,13,many,TGTGCCAGCAGTTTCCGGGCAACCTACGAGCAGTACTTC,CASSFRATYEQYF
TRBJ2-7,TRBV12-3/TRBV12-4,TRBD2,17,many,TGTGCCAGCAGTTTTGGTTTCTGGCGGGAGGGACACTACGAGCAGTACTTC,CASSFGFWREGHYEQYF
TRBJ2-7,TRBV6-1,TRBD1,15,many,TGTGCCAGCAGTGCCGGACAGGGTCTACAGTACGAGCAGTACTTC,CASSAGQGLQYEQYF
TRBJ2-1,TRBV11-2,-,13,many,TGTGCCAGCAGCCAGCAGGGTTACAATGAGCAGTTCTTC,CASSQQGYNEQFF
TRBJ2-1,TRBV6-4,-,14,-,TGCGCCTCCAACGCGGCCTTAGGGGCAAATGAGCAGTTCTTC,CASNAALGANEQFF
TRBJ2-1,TRBV12-3/TRBV12-4,TRBD2,16,many,TGTGCCAGCAGCCCTGGAGTGTCGGCGGGAGGGGCGGCAAAGTTCTTC,CASSPGVSAGGAAKFF
TRBJ1-2,TRBV5-4,TRBD1,15,-,TGTGCCAGCAGCTCTCTAACAGGGGAGAACTATGGCTACACCTTC,CASSSLTGENYGYTF
TRBJ1-1,TRBV20-1,-,13,many,TGCAGTGTCGACAGTCCCCAGAACACTGAAGCTTTCTTT,CSVDSPQNTEAFF
TRBJ2-3,TRBV5-1,TRBD2,15,few,TGCGCCAGCAGCGTTTCCGGGACTACCGGAGATACGCAGTATTTT,CASSVSGTTGDTQYF
TRBJ2-3,TRBV10-3,-,16,many,TGTGCCATCAGTGAGTCATGGACAAGGAGCACAGATACGCAGTATTTT,CAISESWTRSTDTQYF
TRBJ1-2,TRBV5-1,-,11,-,TGCGCCAGCAGCTGGGAGGGTGGCTACACCTTC,CASSWEGGYTF
TRBJ2-3,TRBV3-1,-,14,many,TGTGCCAGCAGCCGCAGGACTAGCACAGATACGCAGTATTTT,CASSRRTSTDTQYF
TRBJ2-3,TRBV19,TRBD1,15,-,TGTGCCAGTAGTCCCGACAGGGGTAGCACAGATACGCAGTATTTT,CASSPDRGSTDTQYF
TRBJ2-2,TRBV30,-,13,few,TGTGCCTGGAGTGCAGGGTTTGTTGGGGAGCTGTTTTTT,CAWSAGFVGELFF
TRBJ1-3,TRBV12-3/TRBV12-4,-,11,many,TGTGCCAGCAGTTGGGGAAACACCATATATTTT,CASSWGNTIYF
TRBJ2-3,TRBV7-9,-,15,-,TGTGCCAGCAGACTTGGGGGCGGGAGTGCAGATACGCAGTATTTT,CASRLGGGSADTQYF
TRBJ2-2,TRBV19,-,15,-,TGTGCCAGTCTGCCCGGCGGGATGAACACCGGGGAGCTGTTTTTT,CASLPGGMNTGELFF
TRBJ2-1,TRBV10-3,-,15,many,TGTGCCATCAGTGAGGTGCTGGGCTCTAACAATGAGCAGTTCTTC,CAISEVLGSNNEQFF
TRBJ2-5,TRBV30,TRBD1,14,many,TGTGCCTGGAGCCCAGGACAGGGGAGGGGGACCCAGTACTTC,CAWSPGQGRGTQYF
TRBJ2-5,TRBV27,-,16,few,TGTGCCAGCAGTCCCTTCCCCTCAGTATTTGAAGAGACCCAGTACTTC,CASSPFPSVFEETQYF
TRBJ1-4,TRBV15,-,15,-,TGTGCCACCAGCAATATTCAGGGGCGGCTCGAAAAACTGTTTTTT,CATSNIQGRLEKLFF
TRBJ1-5,TRBV2,-,14,once,TGTGCCAGCAGTCACGACAGGCTCAATCAGCCCCAGCATTTT,CASSHDRLNQPQHF
TRBJ2-5,TRBV29-1,-,14,few,TGCAGCGTTGTGGATAGTCGCTCATGGGAGACCCAGTACTTC,CSVVDSRSWETQYF
TRBJ2-7,TRBV5-1,-,13,many,TGTGCCAGCAGCCCCGGGTACTCCTACGAGCAGTACTTC,CASSPGYSYEQYF
TRBJ1-1,TRBV12-3/TRBV12-4,TRBD1,14,-,TGTGCCAGCAGTTGGGGGGGACAGGGGGCGCGGGCTTTCTTT,CASSWGGQGARAFF
TRBJ1-1,TRBV28,-,12,many,TGTGCCAGCAGTTTGAGGGACCCTGAAGCTTTCTTT,CASSLRDPEAFF
TRBJ1-1,TRBV29-1,TRBD1,13,many,TGCAGCGTTGTCGGACAGGGCGCCACTGAAGCTTTCTTT,CSVVGQGATEAFF
TRBJ2-1,TRBV3-1,-,14,few,TGTGCCAGCAGCCAAGAACCTCTCTACAATGAGCAGTTCTTC,CASSQEPLYNEQFF
TRBJ1-3,TRBV30,-,12,many,TGTGCCTGGGCAGGGTCTTTCAACACCATATATTTT,CAWAGSFNTIYF
TRBJ2-7,TRBV29-1,TRBD2,11,many,TGCAGCGTTCAGCGGGGCCGCGAGCAGTACTTC,CSVQRGREQYF
TRBJ2-5,TRBV3-1,TRBD2,16,-,TGTGCCAGCAGCCTACCCGGGACTAGGGGGGGAGAGACCCAGTACTTC,CASSLPGTRGGETQYF
TRBJ1-1,TRBV15,-,13,-,TGTGCCACCAGCAGAGCCGGGAACACTGAAGCTTTCTTT,CATSRAGNTEAFF
TRBJ2-1,TRBV28,-,14,-,TGTGCCAGCAGCCACGGACCATTTAACAATGAGCAGTTCTTC,CASSHGPFNNEQFF
TRBJ2-1,TRBV12-3/TRBV12-4,TRBD2,18,many,TGTGCCAGCTCCCCCTGGGGACTAGCGGGAGGGCCGTGGAATGAGCAGTTCTTC,CASSPWGLAGGPWNEQFF
TRBJ2-7,TRBV6-1,TRBD1,14,many,TGTGCCAGCAGTCAACCGGGACAGGGCTACGAGCAGTACTTC,CASSQPGQGYEQYF
TRBJ2-2,TRBV14,TRBD2,15,-,TGTGCCAGCAGCAGGGGACTAGCGAACACCGGGGAGCTGTTTTTT,CASSRGLANTGELFF
TRBJ1-6,TRBV13,-,17,few,TGTGCCAGCAGCCAAGCGATTGGGGGGCGGCGTGACTCACCCCTCCACTTT,CASSQAIGGRRDSPLHF